The T cell receptor (beta chain) under discussion was sequenced for a study of T-cell reconstitution after alpha-beta-depleted transplantation in children. Preparation of the TCRbeta library involved a method that used unique molecular identifiers. MiXCR was run by TCRdb on the PCR reads, yielding one entry per CDR3 protein. This repertoire shows approximately 400,000 distinct CDR3 sequences, about a tenth found once; its top ten account for 4.5% to 6.5%. This CDR3 is 13 amino acids long. V lost 6 bases to trimming and J lost 2 bases, with 9 bases between them. CDR1 and CDR2 from the germline V gene are SGHTA and FQGNSA. This clonotype was detected ten times or more.

This receptor was obtained from a human donor who donated a stem cell graft to a child with acute myeloid leukemia. The sample in question was PBMCs from the stem cell graft donor, obtained from the stem cell graft. This chain connects TRBV7-2 to TRBJ2-3, with a tentative D call TRBD2 (6 bases). CDR3 in DNA: TGTGCCAGCAGGGCGGGAAACACAGATACGCAGTATTTT. Translating it yields CASRAGNTDTQYF.